Listed below are T cell receptor beta chains from one sample, sequenced in a study of OX40 agonist ivuxolimab in advanced cancers. Libraries were prepared by immunoSEQ multiplex PCR; TCRdb keeps only in-frame clonotypes and omits some of them. The table lists tens of thousands of clones, roughly nine tenths of them singletons. This material consisted of CD4+ or CD8+ T cells sorted from blood, taken in a trial of the OX40 agonist ivuxolimab. The receptor set was obtained from an adult with an advanced solid tumor such as melanoma, head and neck, liver or kidney cancer. CDR3s include the opening cysteine and the closing phenylalanine or tryptophan. The order of the fields is clone size, V gene, J gene, D gene, CDR3 protein, CDR3 DNA. The D gene is left open where the match is weak. Clone size appears in some rows only: once, few, many, or a class for an expanded clone.

clone size: .; V gene: TRBV6-1; J gene: TRBJ2-7; D gene: .; CDR3 protein: CASSGQVISYEQYF; CDR3 DNA: TGTGCCAGCAGTGGACAGGTCATCTCCTACGAGCAGTACTTC
clone size: .; V gene: TRBV10-3; J gene: TRBJ2-7; D gene: .; CDR3 protein: CAITRDPPEQYF; CDR3 DNA: TGTGCCATCACTAGGGACCCACCGGAGCAGTACTTC
clone size: .; V gene: TRBV5-8; J gene: TRBJ2-3; D gene: TRBD1; CDR3 protein: CASSSWGQGPDTQYF; CDR3 DNA: TGTGCCAGCAGCTCATGGGGACAGGGCCCAGATACGCAGTATTTT
clone size: .; V gene: TRBV4-1; J gene: TRBJ1-2; D gene: .; CDR3 protein: CASSQGPIATGYTF; CDR3 DNA: TGCGCCAGCAGCCAAGGACCTATTGCGACTGGCTACACCTTC
clone size: .; V gene: TRBV4-1; J gene: TRBJ2-1; D gene: TRBD2; CDR3 protein: CASSLVAGSSYNEQFF; CDR3 DNA: TGCGCCAGCAGCCTGGTAGCGGGCAGCTCCTACAATGAGCAGTTCTTC
clone size: .; V gene: TRBV5-1; J gene: TRBJ1-6; D gene: .; CDR3 protein: CASSLEAGNSPLHF; CDR3 DNA: TGCGCCAGCAGCTTGGAGGCGGGAAATTCACCCCTCCACTTT
clone size: .; V gene: TRBV4-1; J gene: TRBJ1-1; D gene: .; CDR3 protein: CASSQKRWNTEAFF; CDR3 DNA: TGCGCCAGCAGCCAGAAGCGTTGGAACACTGAAGCTTTCTTT
clone size: .; V gene: TRBV4-2; J gene: TRBJ1-1; D gene: .; CDR3 protein: CASSQYTTEAFF; CDR3 DNA: TGTGCCAGCAGCCAATATACCACTGAAGCTTTCTTT
clone size: once; V gene: TRBV7-2; J gene: TRBJ1-1; D gene: TRBD1; CDR3 protein: CASSLGAGGTEAFF; CDR3 DNA: TGTGCCAGCAGCTTAGGGGCAGGGGGGACTGAAGCTTTCTTT
clone size: .; V gene: TRBV28; J gene: TRBJ2-1; D gene: TRBD2; CDR3 protein: CASSLLSGSVSSEQFF; CDR3 DNA: TGTGCCAGCAGTTTACTGAGCGGGAGCGTTTCCAGTGAGCAGTTCTTC
clone size: .; V gene: TRBV2; J gene: TRBJ1-3; D gene: .; CDR3 protein: CASIGNTIYF; CDR3 DNA: TGTGCCAGCATAGGAAACACCATATATTTT
clone size: once; V gene: TRBV6-5; J gene: TRBJ1-4; D gene: .; CDR3 protein: CASSYGGPATNEKLFF; CDR3 DNA: TGTGCCAGCAGTTACGGAGGACCTGCAACTAATGAAAAACTGTTTTTT
clone size: .; V gene: TRBV5-6; J gene: TRBJ2-2; D gene: .; CDR3 protein: CASSLVDRSNTGELFF; CDR3 DNA: TGTGCCAGCAGCTTGGTGGACCGATCGAACACCGGGGAGCTGTTTTTT
clone size: once; V gene: TRBV4-2; J gene: TRBJ2-7; D gene: TRBD1; CDR3 protein: CASSQEAAGTGSYEQYF; CDR3 DNA: TGTGCCAGCAGCCAAGAAGCGGCCGGGACAGGGTCCTACGAGCAGTACTTC
clone size: .; V gene: TRBV7-8; J gene: TRBJ1-5; D gene: .; CDR3 protein: CASSLRRPFAGHQPQHF; CDR3 DNA: TGTGCCAGCAGCTTAAGGCGGCCGTTCGCAGGGCATCAGCCCCAGCATTTT
clone size: .; V gene: TRBV28; J gene: TRBJ2-7; D gene: .; CDR3 protein: CAIVGRSSWEQYF; CDR3 DNA: TGTGCCATCGTCGGTAGAAGCAGCTGGGAGCAGTACTTC
clone size: once; V gene: TRBV18; J gene: TRBJ2-7; D gene: TRBD2; CDR3 protein: CASSPRTAGESEQYF; CDR3 DNA: TGTGCCAGCTCACCACGCACTGCGGGGGAAAGCGAGCAGTACTTC
clone size: .; V gene: TRBV9; J gene: TRBJ2-5; D gene: TRBD2; CDR3 protein: CASSGGTSQSETQYF; CDR3 DNA: TGTGCCAGCAGCGGGGGGACTAGTCAGTCGGAGACCCAGTACTTC